This is a list of T cell receptor beta chains from one sample in a study of T-cell memory formation after mild COVID-19. TCRdb re-analysed the 5' RACE reads in MiXCR, keeping a single row per CDR3 protein. Of about 400,000 distinct CDR3 sequences listed, roughly 15% are singletons. The sequencing input was PBMCs or a T cell subset sorted from them (not recorded which). The receptors were gathered from a man between 18 and 29 years old who had mild COVID-19 (a few samples of this study predate the infection). Cell type and time point are not known. CDR3s include the opening cysteine and the closing phenylalanine or tryptophan. Fields, in order: D gene, V gene, clone size, J gene, CDR3 protein, CDR3 DNA. A D gene is named only where the DNA matches it firmly. Clone size is not always given. Where it is, it says once, few, many or a class for expanded clones.

d_gene: NA; v_gene: TRBV28; abundance: NA; j_gene: TRBJ2-6; CDR3aa: CASMAASYSGANVLTF; CDR3nt: TGTGCCAGCATGGCGGCAAGCTATTCTGGGGCCAACGTCCTGACTTTC
d_gene: TRBD1; v_gene: TRBV18; abundance: many; j_gene: TRBJ2-7; CDR3aa: CASSPRGQGYEQYF; CDR3nt: TGTGCCAGCTCACCACGGGGACAGGGGTACGAGCAGTACTTC
d_gene: TRBD2; v_gene: TRBV6-5; abundance: few; j_gene: TRBJ2-3; CDR3aa: CASSYDLAVRDTQYF; CDR3nt: TGTGCCAGCAGTTACGATCTAGCGGTCCGGGATACGCAGTATTTT
d_gene: NA; v_gene: TRBV7-2; abundance: many; j_gene: TRBJ1-1; CDR3aa: CASSSIRDTEAFF; CDR3nt: TGTGCCAGCAGTTCTATCAGGGATACTGAAGCTTTCTTT
d_gene: NA; v_gene: TRBV9; abundance: few; j_gene: TRBJ2-5; CDR3aa: CASSVTAMQETQYF; CDR3nt: TGTGCCAGCAGCGTAACTGCAATGCAAGAGACCCAGTACTTC
d_gene: NA; v_gene: TRBV29-1; abundance: NA; j_gene: TRBJ1-1; CDR3aa: CSVEVTPQGAFF; CDR3nt: TGCAGCGTTGAAGTTACACCCCAGGGGGCTTTCTTT
d_gene: NA; v_gene: TRBV6-6; abundance: few; j_gene: TRBJ2-7; CDR3aa: CASSYRLAREQYF; CDR3nt: TGTGCCAGCAGTTACAGGCTAGCGAGAGAGCAGTACTTC
d_gene: NA; v_gene: TRBV7-3; abundance: NA; j_gene: TRBJ1-6; CDR3aa: CASGGSSPLHF; CDR3nt: TGTGCCAGCGGGGGGTCTTCACCCCTCCACTTT
d_gene: TRBD1; v_gene: TRBV6-2/TRBV6-3; abundance: NA; j_gene: TRBJ2-1; CDR3aa: CASSSDRVRREEQFF; CDR3nt: TGTGCCAGCAGTAGTGACAGGGTCCGACGTGAAGAGCAGTTCTTC
d_gene: NA; v_gene: TRBV7-8; abundance: NA; j_gene: TRBJ2-2; CDR3aa: CASSLYTPNTGELFF; CDR3nt: TGTGCCAGCAGCTTATACACTCCGAACACCGGGGAGCTGTTTTTT
d_gene: NA; v_gene: TRBV4-1; abundance: NA; j_gene: TRBJ1-4; CDR3aa: CASAKLGEKLFF; CDR3nt: TGCGCCAGCGCCAAGCTGGGTGAAAAACTGTTTTTT
d_gene: NA; v_gene: TRBV7-2; abundance: NA; j_gene: TRBJ2-7; CDR3aa: CASSLGEYIFSYEQYF; CDR3nt: TGTGCCAGCAGCTTAGGGGAGTACATCTTTTCCTACGAGCAGTACTTC
d_gene: NA; v_gene: TRBV11-2; abundance: NA; j_gene: TRBJ1-2; CDR3aa: CASSTRTSPSGYTF; CDR3nt: TGTGCCAGCAGCACTCGGACATCACCTTCGGGCTACACCTTC
d_gene: NA; v_gene: TRBV20-1; abundance: few; j_gene: TRBJ2-1; CDR3aa: CSAIPDYNEQFF; CDR3nt: TGCAGTGCTATCCCTGACTACAATGAGCAGTTCTTC